The 22 T cell receptor beta chains in this list originate from one sample, sequenced in a study of stem cell transplantation in POMP-related autoinflammatory disease. Generated by immunoSEQ multiplex PCR, the TCRdb table keeps only in-frame clones and is missing some. Among approximately 65,000 clones listed, roughly 88% were seen once. Sequenced material: CD4+ T cells from PBMCs, taken after stem cell transplantation. Receptors were obtained from a human patient with POMP-related autoinflammation and immune dysregulation (PRAID). Some T cells may originate from the graft donor.

This chain joins TRBV5-1 and TRBJ2-7; TRBD2 agrees at 11 bases. The CDR3 extends over 18 amino acids. The V and J ends lost 0 bases and 6 bases, in that order; junction bases with no gene match: 14. CDR1 and CDR2 (germline): SGHRS, YFSETQ. CDR3 nucleotides: TGCGCCAGCAGCTTGGCCCCTTTGGGAACTAGCGGGAGCCCCGAGCAGTACTTC. Its translation is CASSLAPLGTSGSPEQYF.

Only one count was recorded for this clone. This rearrangement joins TRBV10-3 to TRBJ2-2, with D possibly being TRBD1 (6 bases). Germline CDR1 and CDR2: ENHRY and SYGVKD. CDR3 size: 17 residues. The V end lost 4 bases, the J end lost 4 bases, and 19 bases lay between the germline ends. The CDR3 nucleotides read TGTGCCATCAGTGCCACAGGGAGATCCTATTTCACCGGGGAGCTGTTTTTT. Translating gives CAISATGRSYFTGELFF.

The chain carries TRBV11-2 and TRBJ2-4, with 7 nucleotides matching TRBD1. Germline trimming cut 3 bases from V and 0 bases from J; bases unmatched to any gene: 5. The V gene's germline CDR1 is SGHAT and CDR2 FQNNGV. This CDR3 contains 16 residues. CDR3 DNA: TGTGCCAGCAGCTTGGACAGGCTTATAGCCAAAAACATTCAGTACTTC. Its protein is CASSLDRLIAKNIQYF.

CDR3 residues: CASSQDLRPLSGNTIYF. DNA for the CDR3: TGCGCCAGCAGCCAAGATTTAAGGCCCCTCTCTGGAAACACCATATATTTT. The chain recombines TRBV4-1 with TRBJ1-3; D call uncertain. With 0 bases removed from V and 0 bases from J, the gap between germline ends came to 12 bases. Germline CDR1 and CDR2: MGHRA and YSYEKL. The CDR3 totals 17 residues.

Details on this clone: The same CDR3 also results from other DNA sequences found in this sample. V is TRBV5-1 and J is TRBJ1-5; TRBD1 might be the D (6 bases). This CDR3 region has 14 residues. The germline V gene has CDR1 SGHRS and CDR2 YFSETQ. V was trimmed by 0 bases and J by 4 bases, leaving 8 bases between them. In nucleotides, the CDR3 is TGCGCCAGCAGCTTGGAAGGGGGGAATCAGCCCCAGCATTTT. Protein: CASSLEGGNQPQHF.

This clone is classed as medium-sized. The gene calls are TRBV19 and TRBJ1-2; TRBD1 is a possible D gene (5 bases). Germline-derived CDR1 and CDR2 are LNHDA and SQIVND (reference sequence). Deletions cut 3 bases from V and 2 bases from J, with 13 bases between. CDR3 length equals 15 residues. Here the CDR3 reads CASSISTGGNYGYTF. Here the CDR3 DNA reads TGTGCCAGTAGTATTTCGACCGGGGGAAACTATGGCTACACCTTC.

The chain joins TRBV19 to TRBJ2-3; D ambiguous. Trimming pared 6 bases from V and 1 base from J, leaving 8 bases between. This CDR3 comprises 13 residues. Germline values: CDR1 LNHDA, CDR2 SQIVND (reference sequence). CDR3 in DNA: TGTGCCAGTAGGGAAAAGGGCACAGATACGCAGTATTTT. Its translation is CASREKGTDTQYF.

The chain couples TRBV29-1 to TRBJ1-3; D gene ambiguous. This CDR3 is built from 13 residues. Germline values: CDR1 SQVTM, CDR2 ANQGSEA. The germline V and J ends were trimmed by 4 bases and 7 bases, with 14 bases remaining between them. The CDR3, as DNA: TGCAGCGTTGCTACCGTCCGCGGGAACACCATATATTTT. As protein: CSVATVRGNTIYF.

This clone was counted a few times. This chain links TRBV7-9 with TRBJ1-5; D may be TRBD1 (5 bases). Germline loops: CDR1 SEHNR, CDR2 FQNEAQ (reference sequence). The CDR3 loop spans 16 amino acids. The germline V and J ends were trimmed by 4 bases and 4 bases, with 17 bases remaining between them. CDR3 DNA sequence: TGTGCCAGCAGCTCGGAAAACGGGGACCGAAATCAGCCCCAGCATTTT. This codes for CASSSENGDRNQPQHF.

The V call is TRBV5-1, the J call TRBJ2-2; D is possibly TRBD2 (5 bases). CDR1 SGHRS and CDR2 YFSETQ come from the germline V gene. The length of the CDR3 is 14 residues. The germline V and J ends were trimmed by 2 bases and 6 bases, with 11 bases remaining between them. In nucleotides, the CDR3 is TGCGCCAGCAGCTTCACTAGGTTCTCCGGGGAGCTGTTTTTT. This codes for CASSFTRFSGELFF.

This sequence joins TRBV5-1 and TRBJ1-2; 9 nucleotides agree with TRBD1. CDR3 length: 14 amino acids. After removal of 0 bases from V and 7 bases from J, the junction contained 4 bases not matched to a gene. Per germline, CDR1 SGHRS and CDR2 YFSETQ. CDR3 sequence (DNA): TGCGCCAGCAGCTTGGTTACAGGGGGCCGTGGCTACACCTTC. It specifies CASSLVTGGRGYTF.

J is TRBJ2-7 and V is TRBV5-1, with 7 positions matching TRBD1. Germline V gene lookup returns CDR1 SGHRS and CDR2 YFSETQ. This CDR3 spans 15 amino acids. V gave up 4 bases and J gave up 2 bases; unmatched junction bases: 9. The CDR3 sequence: CASSRSPGQTYEQYF. For the CDR3, the DNA is TGCGCCAGCAGCCGGAGCCCGGGACAGACCTACGAGCAGTACTTC.

V usage is TRBV5-1 and J usage is TRBJ2-2, with D unclear. From germline, CDR1 is SGHRS and CDR2 YFSETQ. Trimming pared 0 bases from V and 4 bases from J, leaving 10 bases between. This CDR3 has 15 amino acids. The CDR3 DNA is TGCGCCAGCAGCTTGGGTCTTACACCCACCGGGGAGCTGTTTTTT. Protein product: CASSLGLTPTGELFF.

The chain employs TRBV7-2 and TRBJ2-7, with 12 bases lining up with TRBD2. With 0 bases clipped from V and 2 bases from J, the junction kept 2 bases outside the gene matches. CDR3 size: 16 residues. In germline, CDR1 is SGHTA, CDR2 FQGNSA. The CDR3 loop is CASSLALAGGPYEQYF. CDR3 sequence (DNA): TGTGCCAGCAGCTTAGCCCTAGCGGGAGGGCCCTACGAGCAGTACTTC.

The chain couples TRBV7-2 to TRBJ2-5, with 9 nucleotides matching TRBD2. This CDR3 contains 16 residues. Germline-derived CDR1 and CDR2 are SGHTA and FQGNSA. After removal of 1 base from V and 1 base from J, the junction contained 4 bases not matched to a gene. The CDR3 DNA follows: TGTGCCAGCAGCTTAGTTGGGACTAGCTCCCAAGAGACCCAGTACTTC. This translates into CASSLVGTSSQETQYF.

V usage is TRBV10-1 and J usage is TRBJ2-3; 9 bases are a match to TRBD2. The CDR3 runs to 15 residues. Germline V CDR1 and CDR2: WNHNN, SYGVQD (reference sequence). J lost 0 bases, V lost 9 bases, and 7 bases had no gene match. In DNA, the CDR3 is TGCGCCAGGAGATTAGCGGGAGAAAGCACAGATACGCAGTATTTT. This encodes CARRLAGESTDTQYF.

The V gene is TRBV7-3, the J gene TRBJ2-5; D gene uncertain. Germline V gene sequence: CDR1 SGHTA, CDR2 FQGTGA. Trimming left V 4 bases short and J 3 bases short, with 9 bases between. This CDR3 has 13 amino acids. The CDR3 DNA reads TGTGCCAGCAGCTCTGCTAGGGAAGAGACCCAGTACTTC. Translating gives CASSSAREETQYF.

The rearrangement uses TRBV28 and TRBJ1-4, with unresolved D. The CDR3 runs to 15 residues. Germline V CDR1 and CDR2: MDHEN, SYDVKM. Trimming stripped 4 bases from V and 6 bases from J, with 15 bases between. The CDR3 region is CASSSPMRADEKLFF. The CDR3, as DNA: TGTGCCAGCAGTTCCCCTATGAGGGCTGATGAAAAACTGTTTTTT.

The chain is built from TRBV20-1 and TRBJ1-1; D gene uncertain. The ends were cut back, 2 bases at V and 10 bases at J, with 8 bases in the middle. Germline V gene data show CDR1 as DFQATT and CDR2 as SNEGSKA (reference sequence). The CDR3 is 10 amino acids. In nucleotides, the CDR3 is TGCAGTGCTAGACCAGTACTAGCTTTCTTT. Its translation is CSARPVLAFF.

CDR3 protein: CASSQHPIPLADAQETQYF. In DNA, the CDR3 is TGCGCCAGCAGCCAACACCCAATCCCCCTAGCAGATGCACAAGAGACCCAGTACTTC. The rearrangement joins TRBV4-1 to TRBJ2-5; maybe TRBD2 (5 bases). The germline CDR1 and CDR2 sequences are MGHRA and YSYEKL. The V end was cut by 2 bases, the J end by 2 bases, with 24 bases between. CDR3 length: 19 amino acids.

This clone is deemed medium-sized. This rearrangement joins TRBV14 to TRBJ2-1; 8 bases fit TRBD1. Germline lookup yields CDR1 SGHDN and CDR2 FVKESK. With V trimmed by 3 bases and J by 8 bases, 0 bases remained unmatched. The CDR3 runs 12 residues. Written as DNA, the CDR3 is TGTGCCAGCAGCCAGACAGGGGATGAGCAGTTCTTC. Translation: CASSQTGDEQFF.

The V and J genes are TRBV3-1 (or the pseudogene TRBV3-2) and TRBJ2-1; 8 bases match TRBD1. Looked up from germline, CDR1 is LGHDT and CDR2 is YNNKEL (reference sequence). This CDR3 comprises 16 residues. With V trimmed by 4 bases and J by 5 bases, 10 bases remained unmatched. This chain's CDR3 is CASSLRTGSTNNEQFF. DNA for the CDR3: TGTGCCAGCAGCCTCCGGACAGGGTCCACCAACAATGAGCAGTTCTTC.